These T cell receptor beta chains were read from a single sample in a study of regulatory T cells in long-lasting Graves disease. TCRdb re-called the multiplex PCR reads with MiXCR, one entry per CDR3 protein. This table holds 300,000 to 350,000 distinct CDR3 sequences, roughly 21% found once. Source: peripheral blood mononuclear cells (PBMCs), taken when the disease was refractory, from a patient treated with antithyroid drugs. The receptor source for this set is a female donor with Graves disease. Each CDR3 is given with its conserved first and last residue. The D gene is left open where the match is weak. Clone size, where shown, is once, few, many, or a class for clones that have expanded.

d_gene | j_gene | v_gene | abundance | CDR3nt | CDR3aa
- | TRBJ2-7 | TRBV27 | many | TGTGCCAGCAGTTCCAGGAGCTCCTACGAGCAGTACTTC | CASSSRSSYEQYF
- | TRBJ2-3 | TRBV11-2 | - | TGTGCCAGCAGCTTAGAGCTGGGGGTAGGCGTCACAGATACGCAGTATTTT | CASSLELGVGVTDTQYF
- | TRBJ1-4 | TRBV19 | few | TGTGCCAGTAGCCGACTCTCCGGCGAAAAACTGTTTTTT | CASSRLSGEKLFF
TRBD1 | TRBJ2-7 | TRBV10-3 | - | TGTGCCATCAGTTCCGGGACAGATTCCTACGAGCAGTACTTC | CAISSGTDSYEQYF
- | TRBJ2-7 | TRBV7-3 | - | TGTGCCAGCAGCTCCCTGCAGGGGTTCCCTTACGAGCAGTACTTC | CASSSLQGFPYEQYF
- | TRBJ1-4 | TRBV5-5 | few | TGTGCCAGCAGCTTGGCCTCGGGGTATCCTAATGAAAAACTGTTTTTT | CASSLASGYPNEKLFF
- | TRBJ1-2 | TRBV6-1 | many | TGTGCCAGCAGGCAGGGACTGGGGGGCTACACCTTC | CASRQGLGGYTF
TRBD1 | TRBJ1-1 | TRBV4-1 | once | TGCGCCAGCAGCCAAGTGGACAGGGGGCGGTCTGAAGCTTTCTTT | CASSQVDRGRSEAFF
- | TRBJ1-1 | TRBV4-1 | many | TGCGCCAGCAGTTTTAGCACTGAAGCTTTCTTT | CASSFSTEAFF
TRBD1 | TRBJ1-2 | TRBV12-3/TRBV12-4 | many | TGTGCCAGCAGAAGGGACAGTACTAACTATGGCTACACCTTC | CASRRDSTNYGYTF
TRBD1 | TRBJ1-2 | TRBV12-3/TRBV12-4 | few | TGTGCCAACAGTTTAGAATTCGGAGACAGGGGGCCTTATGGCTACACCTTC | CANSLEFGDRGPYGYTF
- | TRBJ2-7 | TRBV2 | many | TGTGCCAGCAAGATCGACCCCTATTCGGCCTACGAGCAGTACTTC | CASKIDPYSAYEQYF
- | TRBJ2-5 | TRBV2 | few | TGTGCCAGCAGTGAAGGAAGCCCCCAAGAGACCCAGTACTTC | CASSEGSPQETQYF
- | TRBJ1-4 | TRBV11-2 | many | TGTGCCAGCAGTCCCGGTCTAGGGGTCGGAGAAAAACTGTTTTTT | CASSPGLGVGEKLFF
TRBD2 | TRBJ2-5 | TRBV18 | many | TGTGCCAGCTCACCACGTCCAGCGGGGCAAGAGACCCAGTACTTC | CASSPRPAGQETQYF
- | TRBJ1-1 | TRBV30 | many | TGTGCCTGGAGTACCACTGAAGCTTTCTTT | CAWSTTEAFF
TRBD1 | TRBJ1-3 | TRBV7-2 | - | TGTGCCAGCAGCCCCCCACTTACAGGGGTCGGAAACACCATATATTTT | CASSPPLTGVGNTIYF
- | TRBJ1-2 | TRBV6-1 | few | TGTGCCAGCAGGCAGGACAGTAACTATGGCTACACCTTC | CASRQDSNYGYTF
- | TRBJ1-1 | TRBV7-2 | many | TGTGCCAGCAGCTTGGGGAGATCAGAAGCTTTCTTT | CASSLGRSEAFF
TRBD1 | TRBJ1-2 | TRBV20-1 | many | TGCAGTGCTAGAGATGCCAGGGGGAATCAAGGCTACACCTTC | CSARDARGNQGYTF
- | TRBJ1-5 | TRBV7-8 | few | TGTGCCAGCAGCTTATTAGGACAGAATCAGCCCCAGCATTTT | CASSLLGQNQPQHF
- | TRBJ1-5 | TRBV6-1 | many | TGTGCCAGCAGTCCCATTGCGGGTAGCAATCAGCCCCAGCATTTT | CASSPIAGSNQPQHF
TRBD1 | TRBJ2-7 | TRBV2 | - | TGTGCCAGCAGCTTGACAGGGGTCCACGAGCAGTACTTC | CASSLTGVHEQYF
- | TRBJ1-5 | TRBV28 | few | TGTGCCAGCGGGGATTGGGGTTCGGGCAATCAGCCCCAGCATTTT | CASGDWGSGNQPQHF
- | TRBJ2-5 | TRBV7-9 | few | TGTGCCAGCAGTCCTATCGGCGAGACCCAGTACTTC | CASSPIGETQYF
- | TRBJ1-1 | TRBV7-2 | - | TGTGCCAGCAGCTTAGAGAAGAGCCCTGAAGCTTTCTTT | CASSLEKSPEAFF
TRBD2 | TRBJ2-3 | TRBV7-2 | once | TGTGCCAGCAGCCCTAGCGGGGCGACTTGGGATACGCAGTATTTT | CASSPSGATWDTQYF
- | TRBJ1-6 | TRBV4-3 | - | TGCGCCAGCAGCCAAGACCGGGGGACCAATTCACCCCTCCACTTT | CASSQDRGTNSPLHF
- | TRBJ1-5 | TRBV6-2/TRBV6-3 | - | TGTGCCAGCAGCTACCACAGGGAGAGGCAGCCCCAGCATTTT | CASSYHRERQPQHF